Listed below are T cell receptor beta chains from one sample, sequenced in a study of OX40 agonist ivuxolimab in advanced cancers. Clones were sequenced by immunoSEQ multiplex PCR, and TCRdb holds only the in-frame ones, with some missing. The data show 60,000 or so clones, approximately 86% seen once. The sequencing here drew on CD4+ or CD8+ T cells sorted from blood, taken in a trial of the OX40 agonist ivuxolimab. The receptors were sampled from an adult with an advanced solid tumor such as melanoma, head and neck, liver or kidney cancer. CDR3s include the opening cysteine and the closing phenylalanine or tryptophan. A D gene is named only where the DNA matches it firmly. Clone size is not always given. Where it is, it says once, few, many or a class for expanded clones.

J gene	D gene	CDR3 length	V gene	clone size	CDR3 protein	CDR3 DNA
TRBJ2-5	NA	13	TRBV18	NA	CASSPNHQETQYF	TGTGCCAGCTCACCGAACCACCAAGAGACCCAGTACTTC
TRBJ1-1	NA	13	TRBV11-2	NA	CASSLKRNTEAFF	TGTGCCAGCAGCTTAAAAAGAAACACTGAAGCTTTCTTT
TRBJ2-2	NA	15	TRBV7-2	NA	CASGRGGRGTGELFF	TGTGCCAGCGGTAGGGGGGGGCGAGGCACCGGGGAGCTGTTTTTT
TRBJ2-7	TRBD1	14	TRBV15	NA	CATSRQGQSYEQYF	TGTGCCACCAGCCGACAGGGGCAATCCTACGAGCAGTACTTC
TRBJ2-2	NA	14	TRBV7-8	few	CASSLGKRTGELFF	TGTGCCAGCAGCTTGGGGAAAAGGACCGGGGAGCTGTTTTTT
TRBJ2-7	NA	14	TRBV18	NA	CASSPKGAGNEQYF	TGTGCCAGCTCACCAAAGGGGGCGGGAAACGAGCAGTACTTC
TRBJ2-2	NA	16	TRBV2	NA	CASSVVGGLNTGELFF	TGTGCCAGCAGTGTGGTGGGGGGGCTCAACACCGGGGAGCTGTTTTTT
TRBJ1-5	NA	15	TRBV4-1	once	CASRAAAGSNQPQHF	TGCGCCAGCAGGGCAGCGGCGGGCAGCAATCAGCCCCAGCATTTT
TRBJ2-7	TRBD1	14	TRBV29-1	NA	CSVEDPQGAYEQYF	TGCAGCGTTGAAGATCCCCAGGGGGCGTACGAGCAGTACTTC
TRBJ2-2	NA	15	TRBV11-3	NA	CASSLGHTNTGELFF	TGTGCCAGCAGCTTAGGACATACAAACACCGGGGAGCTGTTTTTT
TRBJ2-7	NA	8	TRBV11-2	once	CAHPEQYF	TGTGCCCATCCCGAGCAGTACTTC
TRBJ2-5	TRBD2	20	TRBV4-2	NA	CASSQIVRPRTSGYQETQYF	TGTGCCAGCAGCCAGATTGTCCGCCCCCGGACTAGCGGGTACCAAGAGACCCAGTACTTC
TRBJ2-1	TRBD2	15	TRBV2	few	CASSEAGGRDNEQFF	TGTGCCAGCAGTGAGGCGGGAGGTCGCGACAATGAGCAGTTCTTC
TRBJ2-1	TRBD2	15	TRBV9	NA	CASSPGASGLFEQFF	TGTGCCAGCAGCCCTGGGGCTAGCGGTCTTTTTGAGCAGTTCTTC
TRBJ2-1	NA	13	TRBV7-9	few	CASSFGSNNEQFF	TGTGCCAGCAGCTTCGGCTCAAACAATGAGCAGTTCTTC
TRBJ2-1	TRBD1	16	TRBV7-6	few	CASSLGQGLSYNEQFF	TGTGCCAGCAGCTTAGGACAGGGGTTATCCTACAATGAGCAGTTCTTC
TRBJ2-7	NA	12	TRBV2	NA	CASSDLAYEQYF	TGTGCCAGCAGTGATCTAGCCTACGAGCAGTACTTC
TRBJ2-7	NA	13	TRBV19	NA	CASSRTISYEQYF	TGTGCCAGTAGTAGGACTATATCCTACGAGCAGTACTTC
TRBJ1-5	NA	14	TRBV7-2	once	CASSFDRSNQPQHF	TGTGCCAGCAGCTTCGACAGGAGCAATCAGCCCCAGCATTTT
TRBJ2-7	TRBD1	15	TRBV6-5	NA	CASSQSQGAYYEQYF	TGTGCCAGCAGTCAGTCACAGGGGGCTTACTACGAGCAGTACTTC
TRBJ2-7	NA	15	TRBV6-5	NA	CASSYSTGRQCEQYF	TGTGCCAGCAGTTACTCGACGGGACGGCAGTGCGAGCAGTACTTC
TRBJ2-2	TRBD2	14	TRBV29-1	NA	CSGVRAGGTGELFF	TGCAGCGGCGTCAGGGCGGGGGGGACCGGGGAGCTGTTTTTT
TRBJ2-7	TRBD1	14	TRBV7-2	NA	CASSPTGGPYEQYF	TGTGCCAGCAGCCCGACAGGGGGGCCCTACGAGCAGTACTTC
TRBJ2-5	NA	14	TRBV7-9	NA	CASSLLGAGETQYF	TGTGCCAGCAGTCTCCTAGGGGCGGGGGAGACCCAGTACTTC
TRBJ2-7	NA	12	TRBV30	NA	CAWTAGPYEQYF	TGTGCCTGGACGGCAGGGCCTTACGAGCAGTACTTC
TRBJ2-1	NA	13	TRBV7-7	NA	CASSSGDVGEQFF	TGTGCTAGCAGCTCCGGTGACGTTGGGGAGCAGTTCTTC
TRBJ2-5	NA	13	TRBV6-1	NA	CASHRTAKETQYF	TGTGCCAGCCATCGGACAGCGAAAGAGACCCAGTACTTC
TRBJ1-6	NA	13	TRBV18	few	CASSQASNSPLHF	TGTGCCAGCTCGCAGGCTAGTAATTCACCCCTCCACTTT
TRBJ2-7	TRBD1	16	TRBV7-8	NA	CASSLGRGTGDYEQYF	TGTGCCAGCAGCCTGGGGCGTGGGACAGGGGACTACGAGCAGTACTTC
TRBJ1-4	TRBD1	14	TRBV18	NA	CASSPGQGNEKLFF	TGTGCCAGCTCACCGGGACAGGGTAATGAAAAACTGTTTTTT
TRBJ2-2	NA	15	TRBV6-6	NA	CASNTQGSRTGELFF	TGTGCCAGCAACACCCAGGGTTCTCGCACCGGGGAGCTGTTTTTT
TRBJ1-5	NA	13	TRBV4-1	few	CASSQGSYQPQHF	TGCGCCAGCAGCCAAGGAAGCTATCAGCCCCAGCATTTT